Presented here are 25 T cell receptor beta chains from one specimen sequenced in a study of T cells after posttransplantation cyclophosphamide. Produced via immunoSEQ multiplex PCR; TCRdb's table is partial and in-frame only. The sample has 66,000 or so clones; about 94% are singletons. What was sequenced was PBMCs. The receptors derive from a woman under 40 in good health and a related stem cell transplant donor.

V gene TRBV18 combines with J gene TRBJ1-4; D is uncertain. The germline CDR1 and CDR2 sequences are KGHSH and LQKENI. V dropped 4 bases and J dropped 4 bases, with 10 bases sitting between them. This CDR3 has 14 amino acids. The CDR3 coding sequence is TGTGCCAGCTCACAGGGTGACCTTAATGAAAAACTGTTTTTT. Encoded protein: CASSQGDLNEKLFF.

The genes are TRBV7-9 and TRBJ2-1, with 8 positions matching TRBD2. V lost 1 base to trimming and J lost 5 bases; unmatched junction nucleotides: 4. CDR1 and CDR2 (germline): SEHNR, FQNEAQ (reference sequence). The CDR3 loop spans 15 amino acids. The CDR3 protein is CASSLDGGVNNEQFF. The DNA of the CDR3 is TGTGCCAGCAGCTTAGACGGGGGGGTAAACAATGAGCAGTTCTTC.

This clone was seen only once. This chain joins TRBV6-1 and TRBJ1-3; D is ambiguous. CDR1 and CDR2 from the germline V gene are MNHNS and SASEGT. The length of the CDR3 is 15 residues. Trimming took off 0 bases at V and 4 bases at J, with 10 bases between the two ends. The CDR3 sequence: CASSEALTYGNTIYF. CDR3 in DNA: TGTGCCAGCAGTGAAGCGCTGACGTACGGAAACACCATATATTTT.

This chain joins TRBV11-1 and TRBJ1-1; D may be TRBD1 (5 bases). Trimming took 3 bases from V and 5 from J, leaving 13 bases between them. There are 14 residues in the CDR3. In germline, CDR1 is SGHAT, CDR2 FQDESV (reference sequence). The chain's CDR3 is CASSFSEGRTEAFF. The DNA for the CDR3 is TGTGCCAGCAGCTTCAGCGAGGGGAGGACTGAAGCTTTCTTT.

The chain recombines TRBV10-3 with TRBJ1-2, with 9 bases that match TRBD1. Germline V gene data show CDR1 as ENHRY and CDR2 as SYGVKD. Germline trimming cut 4 bases from V and 8 bases from J; bases unmatched to any gene: 11. The CDR3 is 15 residues long. The CDR3 region is CAISGSTGTGKGYTF. The DNA of the CDR3 is TGTGCCATCAGTGGGTCTACCGGGACAGGGAAAGGCTACACCTTC.

The chain links TRBV19 to TRBJ1-1, with D perhaps matching TRBD1 (5 bases). The CDR3 totals 15 residues. Germline V gene lookup returns CDR1 LNHDA and CDR2 SQIVND (reference sequence). Trimming shortened V by 6 bases and J by 1 base, and 15 bases separated the two germline ends. CDR3 DNA: TGTGCCAGTAGCAGAGCCGTGGGACCGAACACTGAAGCTTTCTTT. As protein: CASSRAVGPNTEAFF. Supplemented by reference TRBV19 and TRBJ1-1, the full variable domain reads DGGITQSPKYLFRKEGQNVTLSCEQNLNHDAMYWYRQDPGQGLRLIYYSQIVNDFQKGDIAEGYSVSREKKESFPLTVTSAQKNPTAFYLCASSRAVGPNTEAFFGQGTRLTVV.

The rearrangement uses TRBV12-1 and TRBJ2-7. TRBV12-1 is listed as a pseudogene. CDR3 length: 12 residues. This CDR3 reads CASSSRGDEQYF. The CDR3 DNA follows: TGTGCCAGCAGCTCCCGGGGCGACGAGCAGTACTTC.

The chain has TRBV6-6 and TRBJ2-2; weak D call: TRBD1 (6 bases). Germline V CDR1 and CDR2: MNHNY, SVGAGI (reference sequence). V lost 2 bases to trimming and J lost 7 bases, with 14 bases between them. This CDR3 has 15 amino acids. The CDR3 nucleotides are TGTGCCAGCAGTTACCGCCCAGGGGCGAGCGGGGAGCTGTTTTTT. Amino acid sequence: CASSYRPGASGELFF.

The chain carries TRBV11-2 and TRBJ1-1, with no clear D. V was pared by 1 base and J by 5 bases, with 8 bases between. The CDR3 consists of 13 residues. Germline V gives CDR1 SGHAT, CDR2 FQNNGV. The CDR3 coding sequence is TGTGCCAGCAGCTTAGTCAGGCGGACTGAAGCTTTCTTT. It encodes CASSLVRRTEAFF.

This clone was found once. The V call is TRBV7-2, the J call TRBJ2-1; 7 bases map to TRBD2. Germline CDR1 is SGHTA and CDR2 is FQGNSA. This CDR3 is 16 amino acids long. Trimming cost V 2 bases and J 9 bases; bases outside gene matches: 13. The CDR3 DNA reads TGTGCCAGCAGCTTATCCCAAGCGGGGCCCCGCAGTGAGCAGTTCTTC. Translation: CASSLSQAGPRSEQFF.

The V and J genes are TRBV5-1 and TRBJ2-5; 9 bases fit TRBD1. Germline V CDR1 and CDR2: SGHRS, YFSETQ. V dropped 5 bases and J dropped 2; count of bases not matched to a gene: 10. CDR3 length: 16 residues. The CDR3 sequence is CASSADRGGWQETQYF. CDR3 sequence (DNA): TGCGCCAGCAGTGCGGACAGGGGAGGGTGGCAAGAGACCCAGTACTTC.

The chain is built from TRBV18 and TRBJ1-1; D gene ambiguous. Germline CDR1 KGHSH, CDR2 LQKENI. CDR3 length: 12 residues. With 1 base removed from V and 8 bases from J, the gap between germline ends came to 8 bases. CDR3 loop: CASSPLSSEAFF. In nucleotides, the CDR3 is TGTGCCAGCTCACCACTTTCTTCCGAAGCTTTCTTT.

The genes are TRBV11-1 and TRBJ2-7; tentatively, D is TRBD1 (6 bases). The CDR3 length is 15 residues. V lost 6 bases to trimming and J lost 3 bases, with 18 bases between them. CDR1 SGHAT and CDR2 FQDESV come from the germline V gene (reference sequence). CDR3 sequence (DNA): TGTGCCAGCAGAAAATCCGCAGGGGACATCTACGAGCAGTACTTC. This translates into CASRKSAGDIYEQYF.

CDR3 amino acids: CASRRYSNQPQHF. The CDR3 DNA reads as TGTGCCAGCAGACGCTATAGCAATCAGCCCCAGCATTTT. This rearrangement joins TRBV28 to TRBJ1-5; no firm D call. Germline CDR1 is MDHEN and CDR2 is SYDVKM. This CDR3 has 13 amino acids. The germline V and J ends were trimmed by 6 bases and 0 bases, with 6 bases remaining between them.

This rearrangement joins TRBV4-1 to TRBJ2-6; possibly TRBD1 or TRBD2 for D (5 bases each). V lost 0 bases and J 2 bases, leaving 17 bases between the germline ends. Germline V lookup: CDR1 MGHRA, CDR2 YSYEKL. This CDR3 contains 19 residues. CDR3 coding DNA: TGCGCCAGCAGCCAAGATCGGAGAGGGGCCTGGGCTGGGGCCAACGTCCTGACTTTC. Translated, it gives CASSQDRRGAWAGANVLTF.

This chain links TRBV29-1 with TRBJ1-1; no clear D gene. This CDR3 is built from 13 residues. V was trimmed by 5 bases and J by 0 bases, leaving 10 bases between them. Germline values: CDR1 SQVTM, CDR2 ANQGSEA. The CDR3 sequence is CSVLRPLNTEAFF. The CDR3 nucleotides read TGCAGCGTTCTCCGGCCATTGAACACTGAAGCTTTCTTT.

The chain is built from TRBV5-4 and TRBJ2-7; D call uncertain. The CDR3 contains 12 residues. V lost 1 base and J 0 bases, leaving 2 bases between the germline ends. Germline CDR1 reads SGHNT; CDR2 reads YYREEE (reference sequence). The CDR3 sequence is CASSLSSYEQYF. DNA for the CDR3: TGTGCCAGCAGCTTGAGCTCCTACGAGCAGTACTTC.

The chain is built from TRBV11-1 and TRBJ2-7; D is ambiguous. The V gene lost 1 base and the J gene lost 3 bases, with 10 bases spanning the gap. CDR1 SGHAT and CDR2 FQDESV come from the germline V gene (reference sequence). The CDR3 is 14 residues long. The CDR3 sequence is CASSLGATLYEQYF. For the CDR3, the DNA is TGTGCCAGCAGCTTAGGCGCCACTCTCTACGAGCAGTACTTC. Complete variable domain (other parts from reference TRBV11-1 and TRBJ2-7): EAEVAQSPRYKITEKSQAVAFWCDPISGHATLYWYRQILGQGPELLVQFQDESVVDDSQLPKDRFSAERLKGVDSTLKIQPAELGDSAMYLCASSLGATLYEQYFGPGTRLTVT.

The chain carries TRBV7-9 and TRBJ2-1; no firm D call. Germline CDR1 reads SEHNR; CDR2 reads FQNEAQ (reference sequence). Trimming cost V 2 bases and J 3 bases, with 14 bases left between them. The CDR3 contains 16 residues. The CDR3 sequence: CASSLITGPHYNEQFF. The CDR3 bases are TGTGCCAGCAGCTTAATTACCGGACCCCACTACAATGAGCAGTTCTTC.

The chain uses TRBV9 and TRBJ1-5; D is ambiguous. Trimming stripped 0 bases from V and 4 bases from J, with 11 bases between. CDR1 is SGDLS and CDR2 is YYNGEE in the germline V gene. The CDR3 length is 15 residues. In nucleotides, the CDR3 is TGTGCCAGCAGCGTAGGGCAAGGGAGGAATCAGCCCCAGCATTTT. Its protein product is CASSVGQGRNQPQHF.

The rearrangement joins TRBV19 to TRBJ1-1; 7 nucleotides match TRBD1. The CDR3 totals 16 residues. The V segment lost 3 bases and the J segment 4 bases; nucleotides outside the gene matches: 11. The germline V gene encodes CDR1 LNHDA and CDR2 SQIVND (reference sequence). The CDR3 nucleotides read TGTGCCAGTAGTATGTTCGCATCGGCAGGGGGCACTGAAGCTTTCTTT. Protein: CASSMFASAGGTEAFF.

The V gene is TRBV9, the J gene TRBJ1-2; D unresolved. The CDR3 is made up of 12 amino acids. Germline lookup yields CDR1 SGDLS and CDR2 YYNGEE. V lost 7 bases and J 4 bases, leaving 11 bases between the germline ends. The CDR3 loop is CASSRRSYGYTF. The CDR3 DNA follows: TGTGCCAGCTCCAGAAGAAGCTATGGCTACACCTTC.

The gene calls are TRBV28 and TRBJ1-2, with 11 bases that match TRBD1. There are 18 residues in the CDR3. Germline V gene data show CDR1 as MDHEN and CDR2 as SYDVKM. V gave up 9 bases and J gave up 7 bases; unmatched junction bases: 22. The CDR3 DNA reads as TGTGCCAGTAGTACTTTCCCGGGACAGGGGGACCATATGAGTGGCTACACCTTC. This encodes CASSTFPGQGDHMSGYTF.

This sequence joins TRBV4-2 and TRBJ1-1; TRBD1 matches at 7 bases. Germline assignment: CDR1 LGHNA and CDR2 YNFKEQ. This CDR3 spans 17 amino acids. The ends lost 1 base at V and 1 base at J; junction bases unmatched: 9. CDR3: CASSQGFGTASNTEAFF. In nucleotides, the CDR3 is TGTGCCAGCAGCCAAGGGTTCGGGACAGCTTCGAACACTGAAGCTTTCTTT.

The V gene is TRBV10-3, the J gene TRBJ2-3; D uncertain. The CDR3 sequence is 15 residues long. Trimming took 6 bases from V and 8 from J, leaving 21 bases between them. Germline V gene lookup returns CDR1 ENHRY and CDR2 SYGVKD. In DNA form, the CDR3 reads TGTGCCATCAGCCTATCGGCTCTCGACACTGGTACGCAGTATTTT. Protein: CAISLSALDTGTQYF.